A selection of T cell receptor beta chains follows, all from one sample in a study of T cells after yellow fever vaccination. Using its own MiXCR run on the 5' RACE reads, TCRdb lists one record per CDR3 protein. The sample comprises hundreds of thousands of distinct CDR3 sequences, roughly a fifth of which are singletons, and 14% rests with the top ten. The sample was PBMCs, taken 15 days after the yellow fever booster vaccination. The receptors derive from a man in his thirties or forties who received the YFV17D yellow fever vaccine. The CDR3 runs from the conserved cysteine through the conserved F or W. D genes are given only for firm matches. Rows give clone size only sometimes, using once, few, many, or a class for an expanded clone.

V gene	D gene	J gene	clone size	CDR3 DNA	CDR3 protein
TRBV7-2	.	TRBJ2-5	many	TGTGCCAGCAGCCGGGGACCACTACGGTACCAAGAGACCCAGTACTTC	CASSRGPLRYQETQYF
TRBV4-3	.	TRBJ2-1	.	TGCGCCAGCAGCCAAGATTTATCCCTTGAGCAGTTCTTC	CASSQDLSLEQFF
TRBV28	.	TRBJ2-5	few	TGTGCCAGCAGTAAATCCGGGACTTCAAGGGTGACCCAGTACTTC	CASSKSGTSRVTQYF
TRBV24-1	TRBD1	TRBJ2-1	.	TGTGCCACCGCCAGGGGGAACGAGCAGTTCTTC	CATARGNEQFF
TRBV10-3	.	TRBJ2-1	few	TGTGCCATCAGTGAAGGTAGGGACGGTCATAAGGGTAGTGAGCAGTTCTTC	CAISEGRDGHKGSEQFF
TRBV7-8	.	TRBJ2-3	few	TGTGCCAGCAGCTTAGAATGGACAGCTAGCACAGATACGCAGTATTTT	CASSLEWTASTDTQYF
TRBV9	.	TRBJ2-5	few	TGTGCCAGCAGCGCCGGATCGGGACGAAATCTCGGGACCCAGTACTTC	CASSAGSGRNLGTQYF
TRBV7-9	.	TRBJ2-3	.	TGTGCCAGCAGCCCCCGGGGAGGGGGCGAGACAGATACGCAGTATTTT	CASSPRGGGETDTQYF
TRBV5-1	TRBD2	TRBJ2-3	.	TGCGCCAGCAGCCTTAGCGGGAGAATCACAGATACGCAGTATTTT	CASSLSGRITDTQYF
TRBV11-2	.	TRBJ2-5	.	TGTGCCAGCAGCTTAGGGAACCCTACAGGTGGGGGGCGTCGGAAGACCCAGTACTTC	CASSLGNPTGGGRRKTQYF
TRBV6-1	TRBD1	TRBJ2-1	few	TGTGCCAGCACTAAAACCGGGACAGGGAACAATGAGCAGTTCTTC	CASTKTGTGNNEQFF
TRBV6-5	.	TRBJ2-5	.	TGTGCCAGCAGTTACACCTTCCACCCCGGCTGGCAAGAGACCCAGTACTTC	CASSYTFHPGWQETQYF
TRBV19	.	TRBJ1-5	.	TGTGCCAGTAGCATAGGGAAGAATAGCAATCAGCCCCAGCATTTT	CASSIGKNSNQPQHF
TRBV4-1	TRBD2	TRBJ2-5	.	TGCGCCAGCAGCCAAGAACTAGCGGGAGTGGAGACCCAGTACTTC	CASSQELAGVETQYF
TRBV7-8	.	TRBJ2-6	.	TGTGCCAGCAGGGTGCGGGGCTCTGGGGCCAACGTCCTGACTTTC	CASRVRGSGANVLTF
TRBV24-1	TRBD1	TRBJ2-2	few	TGTGCCACCAGTGAAAAGACAGGGCCCGGGGAGCTGTTTTTT	CATSEKTGPGELFF
TRBV20-1	TRBD2	TRBJ2-1	.	TGCAGTGCTTCTACTAGCGGGAGTCTCAATGAGCAGTTCTTC	CSASTSGSLNEQFF
TRBV4-3	TRBD2	TRBJ2-1	few	TGCGCCAGCAGCCAAGAGGTAGCTAGCGGGAGTGATGAGCAGTTCTTC	CASSQEVASGSDEQFF
TRBV6-1	TRBD2	TRBJ2-7	.	TGTGCCAGCAGAATATTAGCGGGAGGGAACTACGAGCAGTACTTC	CASRILAGGNYEQYF
TRBV10-3	TRBD2	TRBJ2-5	.	TGTGCCATCAGGTTCGGGGGGGGACAAGAGACCCAGTACTTC	CAIRFGGGQETQYF
TRBV30	.	TRBJ1-6	few	TGTGCCTGGAGCGATAATTCACCCCTCCACTTT	CAWSDNSPLHF
TRBV20-1	.	TRBJ2-7	few	TGCAGTGCCCCCGGACCCGGGGACGAGCAGTACTTC	CSAPGPGDEQYF
TRBV5-1	.	TRBJ1-1	few	TGCGCCAGCAGCTTGGAGGTGGGGAACACTGAAGCTTTCTTT	CASSLEVGNTEAFF
TRBV11-3	.	TRBJ2-4	once	TGTGCCAGCAGCTTAGGTGGAGGTCTTCAGTACTTC	CASSLGGGLQYF
TRBV28	.	TRBJ1-1	.	TGTGCCAGCAAACAGGGTCTTTTGGGAGCTTTCTTT	CASKQGLLGAFF
TRBV5-1	.	TRBJ2-1	.	TGCGCCAGCAGCCCTGGCGTGTACGGGATAAGATACAATGAGCAGTTCTTC	CASSPGVYGIRYNEQFF
TRBV11-2	.	TRBJ1-4	.	TGTGCCAGCAGCCCAGCTTCGATGGTTGCTAATGAAAAACTGTTTTTT	CASSPASMVANEKLFF
TRBV20-1	TRBD1	TRBJ2-1	few	TGCAGTGCCGAAGCCGGGACAGGGATGAATGAGCAGTTCTTC	CSAEAGTGMNEQFF
TRBV6-1	TRBD1	TRBJ2-7	few	TGTGCCAGCAGCCCTACCCCAGGGGGACCATTGAAGCAGTACTTC	CASSPTPGGPLKQYF
TRBV7-2	.	TRBJ2-4	few	TGTGCCAGCAGCATCTCTGGGGTTGACAAAAACATTCAGTACTTC	CASSISGVDKNIQYF
TRBV12-3/TRBV12-4	TRBD1	TRBJ1-5	.	TGTGCCAGCAGTTTTGGGACAGGGAAGGCCCGGGGGAATCAGCCCCAGCATTTT	CASSFGTGKARGNQPQHF
TRBV20-1	TRBD1	TRBJ2-7	few	TGCAGTGCTTCCCAGGGGGACGCGGGTGAGCAGTACTTC	CSASQGDAGEQYF
TRBV3-1	.	TRBJ1-1	few	TGTGCCAGCAGCCAAGGACAGGTCAAGAACACTGAAGCTTTCTTT	CASSQGQVKNTEAFF
TRBV21-1	.	TRBJ2-1	few	TGTGCCAGCATCAGGACTAGCGGGAGGATTACGGGGGCCTACAATGAGCAGTTCTTC	CASIRTSGRITGAYNEQFF
TRBV7-2	.	TRBJ2-7	few	TGTGCCAGCAGCTTAGTGGACACAGCCTACGAGCAGTACTTC	CASSLVDTAYEQYF
TRBV7-2	.	TRBJ1-5	.	TGTGCCAGCAGCTACAGGGCCCATAATCAGCCCCAGCATTTT	CASSYRAHNQPQHF
TRBV18	.	TRBJ2-4	.	TGTGCCAGCTCACCCCCTTCGGGGGAAAACATTCAGTACTTC	CASSPPSGENIQYF
TRBV21-1	.	TRBJ2-3	.	TGTGCCAGCAGCACCTGGACTAGCGGGAGGGCCTCAGATACGCAGTATTTT	CASSTWTSGRASDTQYF
TRBV5-1	.	TRBJ1-2	few	TGCGCCAGCAGCTTGGAACAGGACTATGGCTACACCTTC	CASSLEQDYGYTF
TRBV30	TRBD1	TRBJ1-4	few	TGTGCCTGGAGAGGGCAGGGGGTCGAAAAACTGTTTTTT	CAWRGQGVEKLFF
TRBV4-3	TRBD1	TRBJ1-4	.	TGCGCCAGCAGCCAACCGGGACAGGGGGATGAAAAACTGTTTTTT	CASSQPGQGDEKLFF
TRBV30	.	TRBJ1-1	.	TGTGCCTGGTCGGATGGGGGGTATCCCCAGGCTGAAGCTTTCTTT	CAWSDGGYPQAEAFF
TRBV5-1	.	TRBJ2-1	.	TGCGCCAGCAGCTTTAGGACTCTCGGTGATGAGCAGTTCTTC	CASSFRTLGDEQFF
TRBV29-1	TRBD1	TRBJ1-4	few	TGCAGCGCTAGGGGGCAAGTTGAAAAACTGTTTTTT	CSARGQVEKLFF
TRBV4-2	TRBD2	TRBJ2-5	many	TGTGCCAGCAGCCAAGGGAGCGGGAGTGAGACCCAGTACTTC	CASSQGSGSETQYF
TRBV5-1	.	TRBJ2-2	.	TGCGCCAGCAGCAGCGTATTTTACACCGGGGAGCTGTTTTTT	CASSSVFYTGELFF
TRBV9	TRBD2	TRBJ2-1	.	TGTGCCTCCTCTAGGGAGCGGGAGCGCTACAATGAGCAGTTCTTC	CASSRERERYNEQFF
TRBV25-1	.	TRBJ2-7	.	TGTGCCAGTACCGGGGCCCGCGAGCAGTACTTC	CASTGAREQYF
TRBV5-5	.	TRBJ2-5	.	TGTGCCAGCAGCGACGGCGATGTCGGGATCGAGACCCAGTACTTC	CASSDGDVGIETQYF
TRBV20-1	TRBD1	TRBJ2-7	.	TGCAGTGGTAGTGCTCCGGACAGGATCGAGCAGTACTTC	CSGSAPDRIEQYF
TRBV10-2	.	TRBJ1-4	few	TGCGCCAGCAGTGAGGCGCAGGGATGGGAAAAACTGTTTTTT	CASSEAQGWEKLFF
TRBV28	.	TRBJ2-3	few	TGTGCCAGCAGTTGGGGTAACACAGATACGCAGTATTTT	CASSWGNTDTQYF
TRBV5-1	TRBD1	TRBJ2-5	many	TGCGCCAGCAGCTCCGGGACAGGGTATCAGTACCAAGAGACCCAGTACTTC	CASSSGTGYQYQETQYF
TRBV20-1	.	TRBJ2-1	few	TGCAGTGCTGGAAGTAGCGGAGGATACAATGAGCAGTTCTTC	CSAGSSGGYNEQFF
TRBV10-1	TRBD1	TRBJ2-1	few	TGCGCCAGCAGTAGGACAGGGAGCCATGAGCAGTTCTTC	CASSRTGSHEQFF